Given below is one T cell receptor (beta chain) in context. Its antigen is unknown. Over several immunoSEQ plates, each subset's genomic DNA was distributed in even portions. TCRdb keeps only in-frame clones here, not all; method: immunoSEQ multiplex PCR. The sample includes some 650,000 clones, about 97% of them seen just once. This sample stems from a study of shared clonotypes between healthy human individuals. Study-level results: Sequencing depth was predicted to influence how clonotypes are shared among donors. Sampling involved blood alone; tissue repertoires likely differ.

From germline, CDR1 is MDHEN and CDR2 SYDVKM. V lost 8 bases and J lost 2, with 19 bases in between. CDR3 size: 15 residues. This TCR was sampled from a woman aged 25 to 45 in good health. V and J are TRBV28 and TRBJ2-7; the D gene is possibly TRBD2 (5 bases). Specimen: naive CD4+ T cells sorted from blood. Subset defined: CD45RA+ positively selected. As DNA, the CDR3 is TGTGCCAGCGACACTAATGGAGGTGGAACCTACGAGCAGTACTTC. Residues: CASDTNGGGTYEQYF.